These T cell receptor beta chains were read from a single sample in a study of shared T cell receptors in the human thymus. The repertoire was sequenced with immunoSEQ multiplex PCR; TCRdb's copy has only in-frame clones and lacks some. The table shows around 340,000 clones, with about 95% occurring only once. Input material: thymocytes. These receptor sequences come from a human donor. CDR3s include the opening cysteine and the closing phenylalanine or tryptophan. A D gene is named only where the DNA matches it firmly. Not every row has a clone size; where given, it reads once, few, many or a size class.

14 | TRBJ1-4 | . | TRBV28 | . | TGTGCCAGCAGCCCGGGTAGGAGGGATGAAAAACTGTTTTTT | CASSPGRRDEKLFF
15 | TRBJ2-3 | . | TRBV18 | TRBD1 | TGTGCCAGCTCTTCGGGACAGGGGGCCACAGATACGCAGTATTTT | CASSSGQGATDTQYF
14 | TRBJ2-5 | . | TRBV27 | TRBD2 | TGTGCCAGCCGCCTAGCGGGAGGGTATGAGACCCAGTACTTC | CASRLAGGYETQYF
14 | TRBJ2-7 | . | TRBV4-1 | . | TGCGCCAGCAGCCAACCGGACAGTACCTACGAGCAGTACTTC | CASSQPDSTYEQYF
17 | TRBJ2-5 | . | TRBV2 | TRBD2 | TGTGCCAGCAGTGATAACGGGAGGTTCCCCGGCCCGGAGACCCAGTACTTC | CASSDNGRFPGPETQYF
12 | TRBJ2-2 | . | TRBV29-1 | . | TGCAGCGTTGAAAAGGGTGGACGGGGAGCTGTTTTT | CSVEKGGRGAVF
18 | TRBJ2-7 | . | TRBV15 | TRBD2 | TGTGCCACCAGCAGAGATGATAGTGCTAGCGGGAGGGTCGACGAGCAGTACTTC | CATSRDDSASGRVDEQYF
14 | TRBJ2-3 | . | TRBV27 | TRBD2 | TGTGCCAGCAGTCCAACTAGCGGAGGAGATACGCAGTATTTT | CASSPTSGGDTQYF
16 | TRBJ2-7 | . | TRBV27 | . | TGTGCCAGCAGTTGTCCCCGGTTTCAGGGCCCCTACGAGCAGTACTTC | CASSCPRFQGPYEQYF
14 | TRBJ2-7 | . | TRBV4-1 | . | TGCGCCAGCAGCCAAGTGCAGGGAACCTACGAGCAGTACTTC | CASSQVQGTYEQYF
19 | TRBJ2-7 | . | TRBV18 | TRBD2 | TGTGCCAGCTCACCATCGCAACGAAAACCGGGACGGGGGGTCGACGAGCAGTACTTC | CASSPSQRKPGRGVDEQYF
16 | TRBJ2-1 | . | TRBV6-4 | TRBD2 | TGTGCCAGCAGTCCAACGGGGGGAGCCTACTACAATGAGCAGTTCTTC | CASSPTGGAYYNEQFF
18 | TRBJ1-1 | once | TRBV19 | . | TGTGCCAGTAGCCCTTACTTTCCCGGGACACGACCGAACACTGAAGCTTTCTTT | CASSPYFPGTRPNTEAFF